This T cell receptor (beta chain) comes out of a study of OX40 agonist ivuxolimab in advanced cancers. Background on the whole study: Ivuxolimab was a fully human IgG2 agonistic monoclonal antibody targeting the costimulatory receptor OX40 (CD134). Intravenous ivuxolimab was administered to patients every 2 weeks at six dose levels: 0.01, 0.1, 0.3, 1.5, 3 and 10 mg/kg. Of the approximately 50 dose-escalation patients, hepatocellular carcinoma was present in about 20, melanoma in around 15, renal cell carcinoma in 9 and head and neck cancer in 9. A male proportion of approximately 83% and a mean age of approximately 61 years, ranging from roughly 23 to 85, were recorded for the dose-escalation cohort. Patients were allowed to have had prior anti-PD-1, anti-PD-L1 or anti-CTLA-4 therapy, and around two fifths of the dose-escalation patients had been treated with checkpoint inhibitors. Partial responses occurred in three dose-escalation patients, of whom one had hepatocellular carcinoma and two had cutaneous melanoma. The purpose of peripheral TCRbeta sequencing was to test whether ivuxolimab changed TCR sequence diversity and led to clonal T-cell expansion. The monotherapy dose-escalation portion (N of about 47 patients) of the phase I ivuxolimab trial is reported in the paper.

The junction carries 10 bases between V and J, which are trimmed by 7 bases and 3 bases respectively. The CDR3 goes from the cysteine to the phenylalanine over 13 residues. The DNA shown is the 39-base CDR3, in frame from base 1. From the germline V gene, CDR1 is MNHNS and CDR2 is SASEGT. Genomic DNA was isolated from the sorted cells so that the TCRbeta CDR3 region could be sequenced. TCRbeta CDR3 regions were sequenced using the immunoSEQ Assay. The table was pulled from immuneACCESS by TCRdb, which kept in-frame rearrangements only. Such tables lose some clones; where checked, under half of the loss comes from unresolved V genes, and the rest has no known cause. Recorded for this sample are tens of thousands of clones; 75% to 85% of them occurred a single time. The ten largest clones capture less than 2% of the sample. Beyond this particular receptor, the publication reports: After ivuxolimab, more expanded clones were found on average in CD8+ T cells than in CD4+ T cells. Which antigens the clonally expanded peripheral T cells were specific for was not determined. Clonal expansion of both CD4+ and CD8+ blood T cells was observed from baseline to week 6 at doses 0.1 to 3.0 mg/kg. Low levels of normalized T-cell clonal expansion were also seen in some patients who did not respond. Partial responders in the 0.1-3.0 mg/kg groups had among the lowest normalized peripheral clonal expansion, especially among CD8+ T cells.

As regards this clone: Its antigen has not been determined. Base qualities are not at hand, and no much larger clone is one base apart.

The trial excluded patients who had a history of autoimmune disease or who were on systemic immunosuppression. Peripheral blood for TCR sequencing was drawn from every dose cohort at baseline, at cycle 4 day 1 and at cycle 7 day 1. Samples came from an open-label, multicenter, first-in-human phase I dose-escalation trial of ivuxolimab. Adults with locally advanced or metastatic melanoma, renal cell, hepatocellular, or head and neck squamous cell carcinoma were enrolled in the trial. CD4+ and CD8+ T cells were sorted separately from peripheral blood before TCR sequencing. The chain is made from TRBV6-1 and TRBJ1-3, and possibly TRBD1, on 6 matching bases. This sample comprised CD4+ or CD8+ T cells sorted from blood, obtained in a trial of the OX40 agonist ivuxolimab. The clonotype originates from an adult with an advanced solid tumor such as melanoma, head and neck, liver or kidney cancer. The CDR3 protein sequence reads: CASTTGNGNTIYF. The nucleotide sequence is given as TGTGCCAGCACCACAGGGAATGGAAACACCATATATTTT.